A single sample is the source of the 9 T cell receptor beta chains below, sequenced in a study of control samples from healthy donors and cancer patients. Profiled with immunoSEQ multiplex PCR; TCRdb holds only in-frame clones, not every one. Seen here are tens of thousands of clones, roughly 86% observed once, and the top ten hold roughly 2.4%. The source material was PBMCs. The receptors stem from a woman aged 45-60 years with head and neck cancer.

This clone was counted a single time. J is TRBJ2-3 and V is TRBV28; 7 bases fit TRBD2. Unmatched junction bases numbered 7, after V lost 2 bases and J lost 2 bases. The length of the CDR3 is 16 residues. CDR1 MDHEN and CDR2 SYDVKM come from the germline V gene. In DNA, the CDR3 is TGTGCCAGCAGTTTAATGGGGGGGGGTTACACAGATACGCAGTATTTT. Translating it yields CASSLMGGGYTDTQYF.

This clone was observed a few times. This sequence joins TRBV19 and TRBJ1-2, with D possibly TRBD1 on 5 matching bases. The CDR3 has 13 amino acids. V was cut by 6 bases and J by 4 bases, with 12 bases left in between. Germline lookup yields CDR1 LNHDA and CDR2 SQIVND (reference sequence). This CDR3 reads CASSLDSPYGYTF. The CDR3 DNA sequence: TGTGCCAGTAGCCTTGACAGCCCCTATGGCTACACCTTC. The whole variable domain, remainder taken from reference TRBV19 and TRBJ1-2, is DGGITQSPKYLFRKEGQNVTLSCEQNLNHDAMYWYRQDPGQGLRLIYYSQIVNDFQKGDIAEGYSVSREKKESFPLTVTSAQKNPTAFYLCASSLDSPYGYTFGSGTRLTVV.

The chain is built from TRBV29-1 and TRBJ1-4; tentative D call: TRBD1 (5 bases). Germline V gene data show CDR1 as SQVTM and CDR2 as ANQGSEA. CDR3 length: 13 amino acids. V was clipped by 0 bases and J by 6 bases, with 8 bases between them. The CDR3 loop is CSVEDRADEKLFF. The CDR3 coding sequence is TGCAGCGTTGAAGACAGGGCAGATGAAAAACTGTTTTTT.

The chain combines TRBV19 with TRBJ1-2, with 7 bases aligning to TRBD1. V dropped 5 bases and J dropped 4; count of bases not matched to a gene: 4. The CDR3 consists of 13 residues. Germline CDR1 is LNHDA and CDR2 is SQIVND (reference sequence). The CDR3 region is CASSPGTAYGYTF. CDR3 DNA sequence: TGTGCCAGTAGTCCCGGGACAGCCTATGGCTACACCTTC.

This clone came up a few times. V usage is TRBV5-1 and J usage is TRBJ2-7; D remains unclear. The CDR3 has 14 amino acids. The germline V gene encodes CDR1 SGHRS and CDR2 YFSETQ. V was shortened by 0 bases and J by 6 bases, with 13 bases between the two germline ends. Here the CDR3 DNA reads TGCGCCAGCAGCTTGGACAGTCTAAGCCTCGAGCAGTACTTC. The encoded protein is CASSLDSLSLEQYF.

J is TRBJ1-5 and V is TRBV10-3; D unresolved. Germline V gene sequence: CDR1 ENHRY, CDR2 SYGVKD. Trimming took off 3 bases at V and 5 bases at J, with 11 bases between the two ends. The CDR3 has 14 residues. The chain's CDR3 is CAISELRRDQPQHF. In nucleotides, the CDR3 is TGTGCCATCAGTGAACTTAGGCGGGATCAGCCCCAGCATTTT.

The chain recombines TRBV3-1 (or the pseudogene TRBV3-2) with TRBJ2-7, with 8 nucleotides matching TRBD2. CDR3 length equals 14 residues. The V gene's germline CDR1 is LGHDT and CDR2 YNNKEL (reference sequence). J was trimmed by 1 base and V by 1 base; bases with no gene match: 0. DNA for the CDR3: TGTGCCAGCAGCCAAGCGGGGGGGTCCTACGAGCAGTACTTC. Protein: CASSQAGGSYEQYF.

This sequence joins TRBV6-4 and TRBJ2-3, with 9 nucleotides matching TRBD2. The CDR3 is 15 amino acids. V was pared by 2 bases and J by 3 bases, with 3 bases of the junction left unmatched. Germline V lookup: CDR1 MRHNA, CDR2 SNTAGT. For the CDR3, the DNA is TGTGCCAGCAGTGACCGGACTAGCGTGACAGATACGCAGTATTTT. Protein: CASSDRTSVTDTQYF.

This CDR3 is CASSQQGGLGQFF. The DNA for the CDR3 is TGTGCCAGCAGCCAACAGGGTGGGTTGGGGCAGTTCTTC. This sequence joins TRBV28 and TRBJ2-1; a possible D gene is TRBD1 (6 bases). The CDR3 length is 13 residues. Germline CDR1 MDHEN, CDR2 SYDVKM. With 6 bases removed from V and 12 bases from J, the gap between germline ends came to 18 bases.